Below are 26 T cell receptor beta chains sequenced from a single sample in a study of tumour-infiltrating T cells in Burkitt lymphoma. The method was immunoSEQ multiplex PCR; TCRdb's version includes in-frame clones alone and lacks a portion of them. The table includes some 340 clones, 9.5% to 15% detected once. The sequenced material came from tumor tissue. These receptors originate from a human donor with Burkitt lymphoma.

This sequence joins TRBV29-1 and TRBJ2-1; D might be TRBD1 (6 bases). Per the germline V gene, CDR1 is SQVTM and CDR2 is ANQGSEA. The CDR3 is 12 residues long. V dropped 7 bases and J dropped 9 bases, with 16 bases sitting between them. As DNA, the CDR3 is TGCAGCGCATGGGGGCGGCGAAGTGAGCAGTTCTTC. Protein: CSAWGRRSEQFF.

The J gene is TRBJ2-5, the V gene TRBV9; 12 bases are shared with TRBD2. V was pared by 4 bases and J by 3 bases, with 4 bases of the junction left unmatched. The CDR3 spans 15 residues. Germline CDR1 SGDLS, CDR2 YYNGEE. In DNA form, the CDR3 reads TGTGCCAGCAGCTTCCGGACTAGCGGGGAAGAGACCCAGTACTTC. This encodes CASSFRTSGEETQYF.

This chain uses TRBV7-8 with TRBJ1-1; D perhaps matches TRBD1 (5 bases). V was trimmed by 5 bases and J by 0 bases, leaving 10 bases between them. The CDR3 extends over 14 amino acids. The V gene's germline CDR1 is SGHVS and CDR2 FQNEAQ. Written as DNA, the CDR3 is TGTGCCAGCAGCCTCGGGACGGTGAACACTGAAGCTTTCTTT. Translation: CASSLGTVNTEAFF.

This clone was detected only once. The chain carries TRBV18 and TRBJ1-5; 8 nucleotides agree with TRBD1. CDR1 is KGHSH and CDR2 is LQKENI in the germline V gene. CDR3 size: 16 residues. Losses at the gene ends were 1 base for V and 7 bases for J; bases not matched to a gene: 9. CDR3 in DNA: TGTGCCAGCTCACCACGGAGGACAGGGACGGACCAGCCCCAGCATTTT. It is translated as CASSPRRTGTDQPQHF.

As DNA, the CDR3 is TGCGCCAGCAGCCGCGGGCAGCCCTACGAGCAGTACTTC. Protein: CASSRGQPYEQYF. The gene calls are TRBV4-1 and TRBJ2-7; TRBD2 is a possible D gene (5 bases). This CDR3 has 13 residues. CDR1 MGHRA and CDR2 YSYEKL come from the germline V gene. V lost 4 bases, J lost 2 bases, and 9 bases lay in between.

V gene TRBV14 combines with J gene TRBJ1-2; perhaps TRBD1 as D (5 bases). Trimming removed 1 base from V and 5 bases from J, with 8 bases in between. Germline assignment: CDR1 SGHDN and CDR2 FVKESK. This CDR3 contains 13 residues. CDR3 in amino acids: CASSQVGGYGYTF. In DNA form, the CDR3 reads TGTGCCAGCAGCCAAGTCGGGGGTTATGGCTACACCTTC.

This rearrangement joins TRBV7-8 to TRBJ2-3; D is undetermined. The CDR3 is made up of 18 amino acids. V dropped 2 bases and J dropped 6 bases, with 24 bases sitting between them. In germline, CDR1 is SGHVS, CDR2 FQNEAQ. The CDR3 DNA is TGTGCCAGCAGCTTATCCCGGATCGTTCTTTGGATAACTGATACGCAGTATTTT. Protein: CASSLSRIVLWITDTQYF.

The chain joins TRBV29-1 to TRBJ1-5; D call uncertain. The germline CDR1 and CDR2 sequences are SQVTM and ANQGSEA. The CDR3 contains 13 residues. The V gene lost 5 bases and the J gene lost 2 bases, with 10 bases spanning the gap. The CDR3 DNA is TGCAGCGTTCCGGGGTCAGGCAATCAGCCCCAGCATTTT. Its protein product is CSVPGSGNQPQHF.

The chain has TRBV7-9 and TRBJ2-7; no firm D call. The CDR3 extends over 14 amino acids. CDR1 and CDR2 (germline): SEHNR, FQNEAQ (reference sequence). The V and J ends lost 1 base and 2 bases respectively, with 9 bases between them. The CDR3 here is CASSLDLRAYEQYF. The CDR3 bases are TGTGCCAGCAGCTTAGACTTACGGGCCTACGAGCAGTACTTC.

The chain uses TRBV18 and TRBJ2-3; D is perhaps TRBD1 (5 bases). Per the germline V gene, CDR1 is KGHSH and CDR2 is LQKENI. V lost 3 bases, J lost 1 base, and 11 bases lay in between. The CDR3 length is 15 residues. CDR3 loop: CASSPQGGGTDTQYF. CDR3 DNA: TGTGCCAGCTCACCCCAGGGTGGAGGCACAGATACGCAGTATTTT.

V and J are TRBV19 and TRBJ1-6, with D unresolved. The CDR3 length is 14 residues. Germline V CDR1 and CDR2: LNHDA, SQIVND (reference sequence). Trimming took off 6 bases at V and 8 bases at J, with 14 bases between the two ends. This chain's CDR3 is CASRRTDGDSPLHF. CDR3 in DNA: TGTGCCAGTAGACGGACTGACGGGGATTCACCCCTCCACTTT. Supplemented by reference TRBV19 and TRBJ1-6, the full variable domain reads DGGITQSPKYLFRKEGQNVTLSCEQNLNHDAMYWYRQDPGQGLRLIYYSQIVNDFQKGDIAEGYSVSREKKESFPLTVTSAQKNPTAFYLCASRRTDGDSPLHFGNGTRLTVT.

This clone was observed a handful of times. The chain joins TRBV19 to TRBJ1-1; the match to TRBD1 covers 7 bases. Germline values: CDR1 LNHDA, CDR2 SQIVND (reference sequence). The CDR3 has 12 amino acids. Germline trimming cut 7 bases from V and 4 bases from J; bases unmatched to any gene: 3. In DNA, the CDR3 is TGTGCCAGTACACCAGGGGGCACTGAAGCTTTCTTT. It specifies CASTPGGTEAFF.

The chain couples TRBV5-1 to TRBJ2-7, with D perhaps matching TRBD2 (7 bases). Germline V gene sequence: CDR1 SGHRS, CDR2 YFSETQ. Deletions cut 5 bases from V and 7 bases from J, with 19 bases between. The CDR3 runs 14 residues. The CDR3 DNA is TGCGCCAGCAGTCAAGGTGGGGGGGGCTGGGAGCAGTACTTC. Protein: CASSQGGGGWEQYF.

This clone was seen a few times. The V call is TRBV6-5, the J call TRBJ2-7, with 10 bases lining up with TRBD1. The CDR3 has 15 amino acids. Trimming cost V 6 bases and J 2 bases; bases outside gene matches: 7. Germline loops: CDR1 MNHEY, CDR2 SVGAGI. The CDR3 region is CASSLTGTGAYEQYF. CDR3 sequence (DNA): TGTGCCAGCAGCCTTACCGGGACAGGGGCCTACGAGCAGTACTTC.

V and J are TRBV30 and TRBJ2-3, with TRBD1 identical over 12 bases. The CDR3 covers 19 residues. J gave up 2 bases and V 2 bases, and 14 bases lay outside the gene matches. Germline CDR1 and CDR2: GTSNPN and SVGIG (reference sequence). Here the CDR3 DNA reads TGTGCCTGGAGTTTCGGAGTTTACGGGGACAGGGGGCCCACAGATACGCAGTATTTT. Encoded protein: CAWSFGVYGDRGPTDTQYF.

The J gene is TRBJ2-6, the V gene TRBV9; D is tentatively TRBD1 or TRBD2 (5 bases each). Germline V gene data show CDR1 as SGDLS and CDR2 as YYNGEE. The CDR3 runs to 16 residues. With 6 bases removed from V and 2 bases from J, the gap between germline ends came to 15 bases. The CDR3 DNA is TGTGCCAGCACCGGTCCTTGGGGACCTGGGGCCAACGTCCTGACTTTC. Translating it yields CASTGPWGPGANVLTF.

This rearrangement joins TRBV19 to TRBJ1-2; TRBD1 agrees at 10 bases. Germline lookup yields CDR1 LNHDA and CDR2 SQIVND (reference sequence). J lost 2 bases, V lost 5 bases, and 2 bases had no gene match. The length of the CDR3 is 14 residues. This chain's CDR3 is CASSGQGGNYGYTF. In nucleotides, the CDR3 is TGTGCCAGTAGTGGACAGGGGGGCAACTATGGCTACACCTTC.

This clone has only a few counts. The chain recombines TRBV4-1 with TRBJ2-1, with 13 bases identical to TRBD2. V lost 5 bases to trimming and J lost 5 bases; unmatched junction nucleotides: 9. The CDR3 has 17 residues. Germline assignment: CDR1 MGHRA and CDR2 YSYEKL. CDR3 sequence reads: CASSLWTSGGVDNEQFF. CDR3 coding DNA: TGCGCCAGCAGCTTATGGACTAGCGGGGGCGTCGACAATGAGCAGTTCTTC.

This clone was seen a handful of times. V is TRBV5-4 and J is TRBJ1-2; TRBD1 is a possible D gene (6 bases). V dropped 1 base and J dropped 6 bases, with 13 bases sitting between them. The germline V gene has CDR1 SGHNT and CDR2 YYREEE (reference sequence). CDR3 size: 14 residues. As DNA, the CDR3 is TGTGCCAGCAGCTTGTGGCCAGGGGATGATGGCTACACCTTC. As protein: CASSLWPGDDGYTF.

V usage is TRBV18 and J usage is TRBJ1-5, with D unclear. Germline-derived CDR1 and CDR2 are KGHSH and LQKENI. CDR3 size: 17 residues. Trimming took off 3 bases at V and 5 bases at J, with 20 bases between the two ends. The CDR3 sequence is CASSPSPGTDSDQPQHF. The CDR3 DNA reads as TGTGCCAGCTCACCCTCGCCCGGCACAGACTCGGATCAGCCCCAGCATTTT.

The CDR3 region has the DNA TGTGCCAGCAGTTTATCCCCTTCGGGTCAGCCCCAGCATTTT. Encoded protein: CASSLSPSGQPQHF. This chain links TRBV27 with TRBJ1-5; D is uncertain. From germline, CDR1 is MNHEY and CDR2 SMNVEV (reference sequence). Trimming left V 0 bases short and J 6 bases short, with 9 bases between. The CDR3 length is 14 residues.

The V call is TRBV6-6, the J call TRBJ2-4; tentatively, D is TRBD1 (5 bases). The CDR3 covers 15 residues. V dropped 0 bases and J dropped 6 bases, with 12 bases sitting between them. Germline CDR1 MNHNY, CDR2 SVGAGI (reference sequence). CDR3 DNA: TGTGCCAGCAGTTACTCGCCAGGGCGGTCAAACATTCAGTACTTC. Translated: CASSYSPGRSNIQYF.

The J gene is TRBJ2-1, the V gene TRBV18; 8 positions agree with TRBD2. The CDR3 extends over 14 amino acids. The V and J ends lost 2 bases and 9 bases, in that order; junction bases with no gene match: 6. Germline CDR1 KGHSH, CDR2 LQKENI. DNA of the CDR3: TGTGCCAGCTCACCAGATCTAGCGGGTAGTGAGCAGTTCTTC. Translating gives CASSPDLAGSEQFF.

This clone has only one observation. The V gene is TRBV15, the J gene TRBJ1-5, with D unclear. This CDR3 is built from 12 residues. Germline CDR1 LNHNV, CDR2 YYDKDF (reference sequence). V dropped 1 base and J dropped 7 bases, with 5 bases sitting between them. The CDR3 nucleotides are TGTGCCACCAGCAGAGTCAACCAGCCCCAGCATTTT. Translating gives CATSRVNQPQHF.

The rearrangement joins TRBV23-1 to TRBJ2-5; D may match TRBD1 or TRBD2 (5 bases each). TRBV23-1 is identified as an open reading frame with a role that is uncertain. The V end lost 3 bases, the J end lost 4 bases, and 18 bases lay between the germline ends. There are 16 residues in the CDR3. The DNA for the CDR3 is TGCGCCAGCAGTCACCCGGGGACCCCCAGAAGAGAGACCCAGTACTTC. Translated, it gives CASSHPGTPRRETQYF.

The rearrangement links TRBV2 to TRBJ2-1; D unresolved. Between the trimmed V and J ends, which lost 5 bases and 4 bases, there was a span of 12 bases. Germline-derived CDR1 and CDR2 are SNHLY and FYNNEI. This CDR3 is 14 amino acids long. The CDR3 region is CASSIRLGYNEQFF. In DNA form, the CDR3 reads TGTGCCAGCAGTATCCGCTTGGGATACAATGAGCAGTTCTTC.